This T cell receptor (beta chain) was observed in a study of control samples from healthy donors and cancer patients. This clone was counted only a few times. Clones were read by immunoSEQ multiplex PCR, and TCRdb kept only the in-frame ones, dropping some. The sample carries 95,000 to 150,000 clones, around 92% recorded once. Sequenced material: blood. The clonotype originates from a man between 45 and 60 years old in good health.

CDR3 bases: TGTGCCAGCAGCAGGACCGAGATGCATTCACCCCTCCACTTT. Its translation is CASSRTEMHSPLHF. This chain uses TRBV7-9 with TRBJ1-6; the D is unclear. Germline V lookup: CDR1 SEHNR, CDR2 FQNEAQ (reference sequence). Trimming removed 5 bases from V and 8 bases from J, with 13 bases in between. The CDR3 sequence is 14 residues long.